Listed below are T cell receptor beta chains from one sample, sequenced in a study of cytomegalovirus exposure and HLA in healthy donors. Here immunoSEQ multiplex PCR was the method, and the copy in TCRdb shows in-frame clones only, minus some. The sample shows 60,000 to 90,000 clones, less than 95% of them seen only once. Sequencing used PBMCs. These receptor sequences come from a woman younger than 30 in good health and CMV-seronegative. CDR3s include the opening cysteine and the closing phenylalanine or tryptophan. The D gene is left open where the match is weak.

v_call	j_call	d_call	cdr3_nt	cdr3_aa
TRBV7-9	TRBJ1-4	.	TGTGCCAGCAGCTTACGGGGACTTAATGAAAAACTGTTTTTT	CASSLRGLNEKLFF
TRBV6-1	TRBJ1-5	.	TGTGCCAGCGTCCGCGATCGGACAACCTATCAGCCCCAGCATTTT	CASVRDRTTYQPQHF
TRBV19	TRBJ1-5	.	TGTGCCGGGGGGGGAAGTGGCAATCAGCCCCAGCATTTT	CAGGGSGNQPQHF
TRBV27	TRBJ1-1	.	TGTGCCAGCACCCCTGGGGGCAGGGGTATAATGAACACTGAAGCTTTCTTT	CASTPGGRGIMNTEAFF
TRBV19	TRBJ1-2	.	TGTGCCAGTAGTACCACAGGGAGAAGGATGGCTGGCTACACCTTC	CASSTTGRRMAGYTF
TRBV28	TRBJ1-2	TRBD1	TGTGCCAGCAGTCCCGGGACAGGGATCGGTGGCTACACCTTC	CASSPGTGIGGYTF
TRBV7-8	TRBJ2-3	.	TGTGCCAGCAGCCCAGAGGGGGTACAGTATTTT	CASSPEGVQYF
TRBV7-9	TRBJ2-2	TRBD1	TGTGCCAGCAGCGAGGACAGGGGGCTTAACACCGGGGAGCTGTTTTTT	CASSEDRGLNTGELFF
TRBV5-1	TRBJ2-6	.	TGCGCCAGCAGCCGTGACAGCTCTGGGGCCAACGTCCTGACTTTC	CASSRDSSGANVLTF
TRBV7-6	TRBJ2-2	.	TGTGCCAGCAGCTTAGGGCGCGGGCGCGGGGAGCTGTTTTTT	CASSLGRGRGELFF
TRBV6-6	TRBJ1-2	.	TGTGCCAGCAGTTCACGTACAGGGAACTATGGCTACACCTTC	CASSSRTGNYGYTF
TRBV11-2	TRBJ2-7	.	TGTGCCAGCAGCTTAGGGACAGCGAATTCCTACGAGCAGTACTTC	CASSLGTANSYEQYF
TRBV28	TRBJ2-7	TRBD2	TGTGCCAGCGAGGTAGCGGGGGACTACGAGCAGTACTTC	CASEVAGDYEQYF
TRBV5-6	TRBJ2-2	.	TGTGCCAGCAGCTTTTGGCGGGGTACGAACACCGGGGAGCTGTTTTTT	CASSFWRGTNTGELFF
TRBV30	TRBJ2-5	.	TGTGCCTGGAGTTTCCTCCAAGAGACCCAGTACTTC	CAWSFLQETQYF